This T cell receptor beta chain was obtained from a study of a mutant IDH1 vaccine in newly diagnosed glioma. Points on this clone: The target antigen is unknown.

Noted time point: baseline, week 1 (first vaccination visit). The treatment is: pre-vaccination baseline after standard-of-care therapy. Repertoires were generated with immunoSEQ multiplex PCR, while TCRdb's copy carries only in-frame clones and drops some. Of tens of thousands of clones in the sample, approximately 86% were seen once. Study conclusions and caveats: Vaccine-induced responses were seen in about 93% of patients, spanning several MHC alleles.

This CDR3 contains 16 residues. Germline assignment: CDR1 LNHNV and CDR2 YYDKDF (reference sequence). V shed 2 bases and J 5 bases; nucleotides not matched to a gene: 8. This material consisted of PBMCs, taken from a glioma patient treated with radiotherapy, temozolomide or both. The V gene is TRBV15, the J gene TRBJ2-7, with 11 bases matching TRBD1. This receptor was taken from a woman between 40 and 55 years old with glioma. The CDR3, as DNA: TGTGCCACCAGCAGACCCGAAGGACAGGGGGCCAACGAGCAGTACTTC. This gives the protein CATSRPEGQGANEQYF.